The 18 T cell receptor beta chains reported below all come from one sample, sequenced in a study of monozygotic twins with inflammatory bowel disease (dated by TCRdb to the late 2010s). The library was produced with 5' RACE. The run used an Illumina HiSeq 2500. After the reads were reprocessed by TCRdb, one entry was made per CDR3 protein sequence, with no DNA. The sample table holds 400,000 or so distinct CDR3 sequences. More than 2% of the sample rests with the top ten. The specimen was blood. These receptors were obtained from a human donor with ulcerative colitis or Crohn's disease, or a healthy co-twin of an affected twin (not recorded which).

The chain recombines TRBV4-1 with TRBJ2-5; TCRdb picks TRBD2, but there is no DNA to check that call. Germline V lookup: CDR1 MGHRA, CDR2 YSYEKL. CDR3 length: 14 residues. CDR3 sequence: CVSSRGLSQETQYF.

The rearrangement joins TRBV10-3 to TRBJ1-1. CDR1 is ENHRY and CDR2 is SYGVKD in the germline V gene. This CDR3 is 13 amino acids long. The CDR3 sequence: CAISAAGYTEAFF.

This chain joins TRBV7-8 and TRBJ1-2. The length of the CDR3 is 16 residues. Germline V gene lookup returns CDR1 SGHVS and CDR2 FQNEAQ. CDR3: CASSLASGRENYGYTF.

CDR3: CASSEFAGGSAYNEQFF. The V gene is TRBV25-1, the J gene TRBJ2-1; as DNA is missing, the TRBD1 call by TCRdb cannot be tested. CDR1 is MGHDK, CDR2 SYGVNS, per germline. This CDR3 is built from 17 residues.

The gene calls are TRBV9 and TRBJ2-2; absent DNA, TCRdb's TRBD1 call cannot be checked. The CDR3 length is 13 residues. CDR1 and CDR2 (germline): SGDLS, YYNGEE. CDR3 sequence reads: CASAPRDTGELFF.

This chain uses TRBV6-4 with TRBJ2-5; TCRdb calls TRBD1, which cannot be checked without DNA. From germline, CDR1 is MRHNA and CDR2 SNTAGT. This CDR3 region has 12 residues. The CDR3 is CATMDRVGTQYF.

The V gene is TRBV7-2, the J gene TRBJ2-7. Looked up from germline, CDR1 is SGHTA and CDR2 is FQGNSA. This CDR3 is built from 13 residues. CDR3 loop: CASSLAGIGEQYF.

The V and J genes are TRBV20-1 and TRBJ2-1; TCRdb outputs TRBD2, but without DNA this stays unchecked. Per germline, CDR1 DFQATT and CDR2 SNEGSKA (reference sequence). This CDR3 region has 13 residues. The CDR3 spells CSASVPAGGEQFF.

The V and J genes are TRBV6-6 and TRBJ2-7. The CDR3 length is 12 residues. In germline, CDR1 is MNHNY, CDR2 SVGAGI (reference sequence). This chain's CDR3 is CASSYTSYEQYF.

The CDR3 loop is CASSLVGSAQGVNEQFF. This sequence joins TRBV7-3 and TRBJ2-1; as DNA is missing, the TRBD1 call by TCRdb cannot be tested. From germline, CDR1 is SGHTA and CDR2 FQGTGA. The CDR3 has 17 amino acids.

This chain joins TRBV6-1 and TRBJ1-2; absent DNA, TCRdb's TRBD1 call cannot be checked. The CDR3 spans 14 residues. The germline CDR1 and CDR2 sequences are MNHNS and SASEGT. The CDR3: CASSDLGTYYGYTF.

The chain joins TRBV27 to TRBJ2-5; TCRdb lists TRBD1, though no DNA is available to test this call. The CDR3 length is 14 residues. CDR1 is MNHEY, CDR2 SMNVEV, per germline (reference sequence). CDR3 loop: CASSPQTGEETQYF.

The chain has TRBV19 and TRBJ2-2; TCRdb outputs TRBD2, but without DNA this stays unchecked. CDR3 length: 14 amino acids. The germline V gene encodes CDR1 LNHDA and CDR2 SQIVND (reference sequence). CDR3 protein: CASRTSSGTGELFF.

This chain connects TRBV20-1 to TRBJ2-1; TCRdb lists TRBD2, though no DNA is available to test this call. The CDR3 is made up of 15 amino acids. The germline gives CDR1 DFQATT, CDR2 SNEGSKA (reference sequence). CDR3 loop: CSARGLAGVGNEQFF.

The chain joins TRBV28 to TRBJ2-3; TCRdb designates TRBD1, a call that cannot be tested without DNA. The germline CDR1 and CDR2 sequences are MDHEN and SYDVKM. The CDR3 consists of 18 residues. The CDR3 loop reads CASSHILPWGMDTDTQYF.

This rearrangement joins TRBV3-1 to TRBJ1-1. Germline assignment: CDR1 LGHDT and CDR2 YNNKEL (reference sequence). This CDR3 contains 14 residues. The CDR3 loop is CASSQDPVNTEAFF.

CDR3 sequence reads: CASSLGFLDSNEQFF. V usage is TRBV5-1 and J usage is TRBJ2-1; TCRdb lists TRBD1, though no DNA is available to test this call. Germline V CDR1 and CDR2: SGHRS, YFSETQ. The CDR3 spans 15 residues.

This chain connects TRBV7-3 to TRBJ1-1; TCRdb picks TRBD1, but there is no DNA to check that call. This CDR3 has 15 amino acids. Germline V CDR1 and CDR2: SGHTA, FQGTGA. The CDR3 sequence is CASSTWTGGNTEAFF.